The 9 T cell receptor beta chains given below trace back to one sample, sequenced in a study of cytomegalovirus exposure and HLA in healthy donors. PCR amplification relied on 60 Vbeta primers (plus 13 Jbeta primers). Data came from immunoSEQ multiplex PCR; TCRdb stores just in-frame clones and leaves some out. This table has roughly 160,000 clones, 80% to 90% appearing once. Specimen: PBMCs. These receptors were obtained from a male donor in good health and CMV-seronegative.

The V and J genes are TRBV10-3 and TRBJ2-1, with a possible D match to TRBD2 (6 bases). Germline V gives CDR1 ENHRY, CDR2 SYGVKD. The CDR3 spans 14 residues. V dropped 4 bases and J dropped 8 bases, with 15 bases sitting between them. The DNA of the CDR3 is TGTGCCATCAGTGCTATGGGAGGCGTGGATGAGCAGTTCTTC. Protein product: CAISAMGGVDEQFF.

J is TRBJ2-5 and V is TRBV7-2; D might be TRBD2 (5 bases). V gave up 5 bases and J gave up 4 bases, with 14 bases separating them. Germline V gene sequence: CDR1 SGHTA, CDR2 FQGNSA. The CDR3 consists of 14 residues. The CDR3 DNA is TGTGCCAGCAGCGTGACCCCTCGGGGAGAGACCCAGTACTTC. This translates into CASSVTPRGETQYF.

This clone was counted a few times. The chain has TRBV7-8 and TRBJ2-1; a possible D gene is TRBD2 (6 bases). V lost 6 bases and J 7 bases, leaving 10 bases between the germline ends. The CDR3 spans 12 residues. The germline CDR1 and CDR2 sequences are SGHVS and FQNEAQ. Here the CDR3 DNA reads TGTGCCAGCAGTAAGCGGGCGAATGAGCAGTTCTTC. As protein: CASSKRANEQFF.

This chain joins TRBV6-5 and TRBJ2-7; 9 bases line up with TRBD1. The CDR3 loop spans 15 amino acids. The ends lost 4 bases at V and 3 bases at J; junction bases unmatched: 7. Germline V gives CDR1 MNHEY, CDR2 SVGAGI. CDR3 residues: CASSWDPGQGYEQYF. Here the CDR3 DNA reads TGTGCCAGCAGTTGGGACCCGGGACAGGGCTACGAGCAGTACTTC.

The chain has TRBV18 and TRBJ1-4; D remains unclear. The V gene's germline CDR1 is KGHSH and CDR2 LQKENI. V lost 0 bases and J lost 0, with 5 bases in between. There are 15 residues in the CDR3. In DNA form, the CDR3 reads TGTGCCAGCTCACCACCCCTTGCAACTAATGAAAAACTGTTTTTT. It yields the protein CASSPPLATNEKLFF.

The gene calls are TRBV6-6 and TRBJ2-7; 7 bases are shared with TRBD1. The CDR3 length is 15 residues. CDR1 MNHNY and CDR2 SVGAGI come from the germline V gene (reference sequence). V lost 8 bases to trimming and J lost 4 bases; unmatched junction nucleotides: 14. The CDR3 DNA follows: TGTGCCAGCCCTACAGAACCGGGACAGCCTTACGAGCAGTACTTC. It specifies CASPTEPGQPYEQYF.

This chain joins TRBV6-1 and TRBJ2-7, with 8 nucleotides matching TRBD1. The CDR3 totals 15 residues. The V gene's germline CDR1 is MNHNS and CDR2 SASEGT. J was trimmed by 5 bases and V by 6 bases; bases with no gene match: 12. The CDR3 region is CASSSGWTGLHEQYF. The CDR3 DNA follows: TGTGCCAGCAGCTCTGGGTGGACAGGGCTCCACGAGCAGTACTTC.

This chain links TRBV4-3 with TRBJ2-3, with TRBD1 matching over 8 bases. Germline CDR1 LGHNA, CDR2 YSLEER. With 3 bases clipped from V and 7 bases from J, the junction kept 9 bases outside the gene matches. The CDR3 has 15 amino acids. The CDR3 region is CASSQDDRGTYTQYF. In DNA, the CDR3 is TGCGCCAGCAGCCAGGACGACAGGGGCACGTATACGCAGTATTTT.

This sequence joins TRBV23-1 and TRBJ1-2; weak D call: TRBD1 (5 bases). TRBV23-1 is an open reading frame whose function is uncertain. V lost 6 bases and J lost 4, with 15 bases in between. This CDR3 region has 14 residues. CDR3 loop: CASSPNRSLYGYTF. In DNA form, the CDR3 reads TGCGCCAGCAGCCCCAACAGGTCTCTCTATGGCTACACCTTC.